This T cell receptor (beta chain) appears in the sequencing data of a study of blood T cell repertoires in COVID-19. Turning to the study itself: PBMCs, B-cell-depleted T cells, or T cells provided the cDNA or gDNA that made up the material.

V was trimmed by 0 bases and J by 5 bases, leaving 13 bases between them. There are 15 residues in the CDR3. The germline gives CDR1 GTSNPN, CDR2 SVGIG (reference sequence). Authors' methods: Quantification of nucleated cells was approximated via reference gene primer amplification. Profiling relied on immunoSEQ multiplex PCR, and the TCRdb table lists in-frame clones only, not all of them. That table is the source of V, J and clone size, and D and trimming were worked out from the DNA. The sample yields under 200,000 clones, over 70% seen once. J is TRBJ1-4 and V is TRBV30; a possible D gene is TRBD1 (6 bases). This sequence originates from a man aged 60 to 75 with acute or convalescent COVID-19. Sequencing used peripheral blood. CDR3: CAWSVLGALNEKLFF. The CDR3 DNA follows: TGTGCCTGGAGTGTTTTGGGGGCGCTCAATGAAAAACTGTTTTTT.